This T cell receptor (beta chain) was retrieved from a study of blood T cell repertoires in COVID-19. In terms of age and location, participants ranged from roughly 18 to 90 years and lived in approximately 24 US areas. Cohorts were determined from participant-reported clinical history. Cohort 3 donors counted as recovered after two negative PCRs, clearance, or resolved symptoms. Method: immunoSEQ multiplex PCR; TCRdb's copy keeps in-frame clones and lacks some. The sample has some 300,000 clones, approximately 88% seen once. With 2 bases removed from V and 4 bases from J, the gap between germline ends came to 17 bases. This CDR3 has 16 residues. Per the germline V gene, CDR1 is MNHEY and CDR2 is SMNVEV (reference sequence).

Material: PBMCs or T cells enriched from blood (not recorded which). The source is a woman under 40 who had recovered from COVID-19. The V and J genes are TRBV27 and TRBJ1-2, with a tentative D call TRBD1 (6 bases). The CDR3 DNA follows: TGTGCCAGCAGTTTAAATCTTCTAGGACAGCCCTATGGCTACACCTTC. As protein: CASSLNLLGQPYGYTF.